The 26 T cell receptor beta chains in this list originate from one sample, sequenced in a study of T cell repertoires in cytomegalovirus infection. TCRdb analysed the reads with MiXCR anew, one entry per CDR3 protein. The sample consists of approximately 730,000 distinct CDR3 sequences, almost 30% of them appearing once. Their antigen targets remain unknown. The sequences come from cultured CD8+ T cells from PBMCs, collected from culture after CMV antigen stimulation. These receptors were obtained from a human donor in good health (CMV status not recorded). Some clones in this sample may be carry-over from other donors' samples.

The chain combines TRBV28 with TRBJ2-5; 11 bases are a match to TRBD2. With V trimmed by 0 bases and J by 2 bases, 14 bases remained unmatched. The CDR3 covers 20 residues. CDR1 and CDR2 from the germline V gene are MDHEN and SYDVKM. This CDR3 is CASSLWLSGTSGGVQETQYF. CDR3 DNA: TGTGCCAGCAGTTTATGGCTTTCCGGGACTAGCGGCGGGGTTCAAGAGACCCAGTACTTC.

A few counts support this clonotype. The chain carries TRBV7-6 and TRBJ2-3; the D gene could be TRBD1 or TRBD2 (6 bases each). Trimming left V 0 bases short and J 6 bases short, with 16 bases between. Germline V gene data show CDR1 as SGHVS and CDR2 as FNYEAQ. This CDR3 has 16 residues. The CDR3 here is CASSLARGGPRDTQYF. CDR3 bases: TGTGCCAGCAGCTTAGCACGTGGGGGGCCTAGGGATACGCAGTATTTT. Looking up the rest from reference TRBV7-6 and TRBJ2-3 gives the full variable domain: GAGVSQSPRYKVTKRGQDVALRCDPISGHVSLYWYRQALGQGPEFLTYFNYEAQQDKSGLPNDRFSAERPEGSISTLTIQRTEQRDSAMYRCASSLARGGPRDTQYFGPGTRLTVL.

V is TRBV7-4 and J is TRBJ2-5; 11 bases are shared with TRBD2. Germline CDR1 SGHVT, CDR2 SQSDAQ. The CDR3 has 15 residues. With 4 bases clipped from V and 5 bases from J, the junction kept 6 bases outside the gene matches. The CDR3 protein is CASSSLAGGMETQYF. CDR3 in DNA: TGTGCCAGCAGCTCCCTAGCGGGGGGCATGGAGACCCAGTACTTC.

The chain recombines TRBV20-1 with TRBJ2-7; D is unclear. This CDR3 is 14 amino acids long. The germline gives CDR1 DFQATT, CDR2 SNEGSKA (reference sequence). With 3 bases removed from V and 4 bases from J, the gap between germline ends came to 16 bases. This chain's CDR3 is CSASSTADRYEQYF. CDR3 DNA sequence: TGCAGTGCTAGTTCGACGGCTGACCGTTACGAGCAGTACTTC.

There are many counts of this clonotype. The chain recombines TRBV19 with TRBJ1-1; 8 bases are a match to TRBD1. The trim removed 7 bases at V and 7 bases at J, leaving 11 bases unmatched. The CDR3 contains 14 residues. Germline V gene lookup returns CDR1 LNHDA and CDR2 SQIVND (reference sequence). The CDR3 region is CASTHGDRGNEAFF. CDR3 DNA sequence: TGTGCCAGTACCCACGGAGACAGGGGCAATGAAGCTTTCTTT.

The chain links TRBV2 to TRBJ2-5, with D perhaps matching TRBD1 or TRBD2 (5 bases each). This CDR3 is built from 13 residues. Per the germline V gene, CDR1 is SNHLY and CDR2 is FYNNEI. The V end lost 8 bases, the J end lost 4 bases, and 14 bases lay between the germline ends. DNA for the CDR3: TGTGCCAGCTGGGGGACGGTGAGAGAGACCCAGTACTTC. Translated, it gives CASWGTVRETQYF. Full variable domain (outside the CDR3, taken from reference TRBV2 and TRBJ2-5): EPEVTQTPSHQVTQMGQEVILRCVPISNHLYFYWYRQILGQKVEFLVSFYNNEISEKSEIFDDQFSVERPDGSNFTLKIRSTKLEDSAMYFCASWGTVRETQYFGPGTRLLVL.

This clonotype was seen ten or more times. J is TRBJ2-7 and V is TRBV7-6; maybe TRBD2 (5 bases). The germline gives CDR1 SGHVS, CDR2 FNYEAQ. This CDR3 is 17 amino acids long. V dropped 5 bases and J dropped 1 base, with 21 bases sitting between them. CDR3 DNA sequence: TGTGCCAGCAGCCCGGAGGTTGGCCAGGCCAAGTCCTACGAGCAGTACGTC. Translated, it gives CASSPEVGQAKSYEQYV.

In this sample, this clonotype turned up many times. The rearrangement links TRBV6-1 to TRBJ2-3, with a weak D call TRBD1 (5 bases). Looked up from germline, CDR1 is MNHNS and CDR2 is SASEGT. V gave up 2 bases and J gave up 1 base, with 7 bases separating them. This CDR3 contains 14 residues. In nucleotides, the CDR3 is TGTGCCAGCAGTGAAAAAGGGGGCACAGATACGCAGTATTTT. It yields the protein CASSEKGGTDTQYF.

The sample holds many counts of this clonotype. This chain joins TRBV7-9 and TRBJ2-5, with D perhaps TRBD1 (6 bases). The germline V and J ends were trimmed by 0 bases and 0 bases, with 20 bases remaining between them. The CDR3 is 19 residues long. The germline V gene encodes CDR1 SEHNR and CDR2 FQNEAQ (reference sequence). CDR3 in amino acids: CASSLAQRAVQGNQETQYF. CDR3 bases: TGTGCCAGCAGCTTAGCGCAACGAGCTGTACAGGGTAACCAAGAGACCCAGTACTTC.

The chain carries TRBV9 and TRBJ2-1; TRBD2 aligns across 13 bases. There are 16 residues in the CDR3. V was clipped by 2 bases and J by 7 bases; unmatched bases: 6. CDR1 SGDLS and CDR2 YYNGEE come from the germline V gene. This CDR3 reads CASSVSGLAGRNEQFF. CDR3 DNA sequence: TGTGCCAGCAGCGTCTCGGGACTAGCGGGGAGGAATGAGCAGTTCTTC. Supplemented by reference TRBV9 and TRBJ2-1, the full variable domain reads DSGVTQTPKHLITATGQRVTLRCSPRSGDLSVYWYQQSLDQGLQFLIQYYNGEERAKGNILERFSAQQFPDLHSELNLSSLELGDSALYFCASSVSGLAGRNEQFFGPGTRLTVL.

The chain combines TRBV10-3 with TRBJ2-1; a possible D gene is TRBD1 (5 bases). Germline-derived CDR1 and CDR2 are ENHRY and SYGVKD. V was pared by 6 bases and J by 4 bases, with 16 bases between. The CDR3 covers 15 residues. For the CDR3, the DNA is TGTGCCATCAGACCCGACAGTACCCCTTACAATGAGCAGTTCTTC. Encoded protein: CAIRPDSTPYNEQFF.

The V gene is TRBV9, the J gene TRBJ2-4; the D gene is possibly TRBD1 (6 bases). The germline CDR1 and CDR2 sequences are SGDLS and YYNGEE. CDR3 length: 15 residues. Trimming took off 0 bases at V and 8 bases at J, with 15 bases between the two ends. The CDR3 DNA reads TGTGCCAGCAGCGTAGGGGCCCGCGAGGGGGACATTCAGTACTTC. Translated: CASSVGAREGDIQYF.

V gene TRBV5-6 combines with J gene TRBJ1-1, with 9 bases lining up with TRBD1. The CDR3 runs 19 residues. CDR1 and CDR2 (germline): SGHDT, YYEEEE. Trimming at V came to 6 bases and at J to 3 bases, leaving 21 bases not matched to a gene. As DNA, the CDR3 is TGTGCCAGCACCCCTCTCCTTCCCTTAGACAGGGGGGATTACACTGAAGCTTTCTTT. This codes for CASTPLLPLDRGDYTEAFF. Based on the CDR3 plus reference TRBV5-6 and TRBJ1-1, the full variable domain is DAGVTQSPTHLIKTRGQQVTLRCSPKSGHDTVSWYQQALGQGPQFIFQYYEEEERQRGNFPDRFSGHQFPNYSSELNVNALLLGDSALYLCASTPLLPLDRGDYTEAFFGQGTRLTVV.

CDR3 bases: TGTGCCAGCAGCTTGTTACAGGTTCATGATTCACCCCTCCACTTT. Protein product: CASSLLQVHDSPLHF. This sequence joins TRBV5-5 and TRBJ1-6, with TRBD1 as a possible D gene (5 bases). The CDR3 spans 15 residues. V was clipped by 1 base and J by 8 bases, with 13 bases between them. The germline V gene has CDR1 SGHKS and CDR2 YYEKEE (reference sequence). Looking up the rest from reference TRBV5-5 and TRBJ1-6 gives the full variable domain: DAGVTQSPTHLIKTRGQQVTLRCSPISGHKSVSWYQQVLGQGPQFIFQYYEKEERGRGNFPDRFSARQFPNYSSELNVNALLLGDSALYLCASSLLQVHDSPLHFGNGTRLTVT.

The V call is TRBV29-1, the J call TRBJ2-7; 7 positions agree with TRBD2. The trim removed 5 bases at V and 0 bases at J, leaving 4 bases unmatched. The CDR3 spans 13 residues. The germline V gene has CDR1 SQVTM and CDR2 ANQGSEA. The CDR3 reads CSVHTSDSYEQYF. In DNA, the CDR3 is TGCAGCGTTCATACTAGCGACTCCTACGAGCAGTACTTC.

This clonotype has ten or more counts. J is TRBJ1-4 and V is TRBV6-6; D is ambiguous. The CDR3 runs to 14 residues. The germline V gene encodes CDR1 MNHNY and CDR2 SVGAGI (reference sequence). Between the trimmed V and J ends, which lost 6 bases and 3 bases, there was a span of 11 bases. Here the CDR3 reads CASRPGRSNEKLFF. CDR3 bases: TGTGCCAGCAGGCCTGGACGGTCTAATGAAAAACTGTTTTTT.

The chain combines TRBV19 with TRBJ1-1, with D perhaps matching TRBD1 (5 bases). V was clipped by 11 bases and J by 6 bases, with 16 bases between them. This CDR3 spans 12 amino acids. CDR1 is LNHDA and CDR2 is SQIVND in the germline V gene (reference sequence). Here the CDR3 reads CASGRAGPEAFF. The CDR3 DNA reads TGTGCCTCAGGGCGGGCCGGCCCTGAAGCTTTCTTT.

This clonotype was seen more than once but under ten times. The chain couples TRBV28 to TRBJ1-6; D perhaps matches TRBD1 (6 bases). The CDR3 loop spans 15 amino acids. V was clipped by 5 bases and J by 7 bases, with 15 bases between them. Per the germline V gene, CDR1 is MDHEN and CDR2 is SYDVKM. The CDR3 region has the DNA TGTGCCAGCAGTAGAGAGGGACATGGGAATTCACCCCTCCACTTT. It yields the protein CASSREGHGNSPLHF.

This clonotype was counted only a few times. This sequence joins TRBV5-6 and TRBJ2-7, with no clear D. The CDR3 runs to 14 residues. Germline CDR1 and CDR2: SGHDT and YYEEEE. Trimming stripped 4 bases from V and 3 bases from J, with 14 bases between. The CDR3 loop is CASSPPDGFYEQYF. CDR3 DNA: TGTGCCAGCAGCCCGCCGGACGGTTTCTACGAGCAGTACTTC.

The rearrangement links TRBV27 to TRBJ2-7; 7 bases fit TRBD1. Germline assignment: CDR1 MNHEY and CDR2 SMNVEV (reference sequence). Germline trimming cut 3 bases from V and 3 bases from J; bases unmatched to any gene: 5. The CDR3 runs 14 residues. The CDR3 loop is CASSFNSGGYEQYF. CDR3 coding DNA: TGTGCCAGCAGTTTTAATTCAGGGGGCTACGAGCAGTACTTC.

This chain uses TRBV12-3 or TRBV12-4 with TRBJ2-5; 10 bases are shared with TRBD2. This CDR3 has 15 residues. Trimming took 3 bases from V and 5 from J; bases not matched to a gene: 6. In nucleotides, the CDR3 is TGTGCCAGCAGTTTTACTAGCGGGGCTTTGGAGACCCAGTACTTC. Translating it yields CASSFTSGALETQYF.

The chain combines TRBV6-5 with TRBJ2-7; D might be TRBD1 (5 bases). Germline-derived CDR1 and CDR2 are MNHEY and SVGAGI. V dropped 6 bases and J dropped 7 bases, with 19 bases sitting between them. This CDR3 is built from 14 residues. In DNA, the CDR3 is TGTGCCAGCAGCCCATGGACACTCCCCAGGGAGCAGTACTTC. Protein product: CASSPWTLPREQYF.

The chain carries TRBV6-1 and TRBJ1-5; D perhaps matches TRBD1 (6 bases). Per germline, CDR1 MNHNS and CDR2 SASEGT. This CDR3 region has 15 residues. V shed 5 bases and J shed 1 base, with 12 bases lying between them. In nucleotides, the CDR3 is TGTGCCAGCAGTCCCCGGGACATAAGCAATCAGCCCCAGCATTTT. This encodes CASSPRDISNQPQHF.

This rearrangement joins TRBV4-1 to TRBJ2-2; 8 positions match TRBD1. Trimming took 2 bases from V and 6 from J; bases not matched to a gene: 5. This CDR3 contains 15 residues. Per germline, CDR1 MGHRA and CDR2 YSYEKL. CDR3 nucleotide sequence: TGCGCCAGCAGCCAACTCCGGACAGGGTCCGGGGAGCTGTTTTTT. Translation: CASSQLRTGSGELFF.

V is TRBV4-1 and J is TRBJ2-7, with D tentatively TRBD1 (6 bases). This CDR3 contains 14 residues. Germline assignment: CDR1 MGHRA and CDR2 YSYEKL. With 3 bases removed from V and 1 base from J, the gap between germline ends came to 10 bases. This CDR3 reads CASSHATGSYEQYF. CDR3 sequence (DNA): TGCGCCAGCAGCCATGCTACAGGGTCCTACGAGCAGTACTTC.

This sequence joins TRBV6-5 and TRBJ2-1; a weak D match, TRBD1 (6 bases). From germline, CDR1 is MNHEY and CDR2 SVGAGI. This CDR3 spans 15 amino acids. V gave up 7 bases and J gave up 2 bases, with 15 bases separating them. CDR3: CASTLQGPTYNEQFF. CDR3 DNA: TGTGCCAGCACTTTACAGGGACCTACCTACAATGAGCAGTTCTTC.